The 21 T cell receptor beta chains below all came from one sample that was sequenced in a study of shared T cell receptors in the human thymus. Measured with immunoSEQ multiplex PCR; TCRdb has only the in-frame clones, and not every one. The sample shows about 710,000 clones, around 87% of them seen only once. The sample was also linked to a second study, of human thymus T cells.

The source material was thymocytes. Receptor source: a boy under three years old with a congenital heart defect.

The V gene is TRBV19, the J gene TRBJ2-1; D is possibly TRBD1 (7 bases). Trimming stripped 7 bases from V and 4 bases from J, with 14 bases between. Per the germline V gene, CDR1 is LNHDA and CDR2 is SQIVND (reference sequence). CDR3 length equals 14 residues. In DNA form, the CDR3 reads TGTGCCAGTACCGAACAGGGGAGGTACAATGAGCAGTTCTTC. It specifies CASTEQGRYNEQFF.

This rearrangement joins TRBV9 to TRBJ2-1, with D perhaps matching TRBD1 (6 bases). Germline lookup yields CDR1 SGDLS and CDR2 YYNGEE. The CDR3 runs to 13 residues. Trimming cost V 0 bases and J 7 bases, with 8 bases left between them. The CDR3 nucleotides read TGTGCCAGCAGCGTAGGTCAGGGGAATGAGCAGTTCTTC. Protein: CASSVGQGNEQFF. Using reference TRBV9 and TRBJ2-1 for the parts outside the CDR3, the full variable domain is DSGVTQTPKHLITATGQRVTLRCSPRSGDLSVYWYQQSLDQGLQFLIQYYNGEERAKGNILERFSAQQFPDLHSELNLSSLELGDSALYFCASSVGQGNEQFFGPGTRLTVL.

This clone has just one count. This chain connects TRBV11-1 to TRBJ1-1; D is perhaps TRBD1 (5 bases). There are 15 residues in the CDR3. V was cut by 7 bases and J by 3 bases, with 18 bases left in between. The V gene's germline CDR1 is SGHAT and CDR2 FQDESV (reference sequence). The CDR3 protein is CASTNEKGLDTEAFF. DNA for the CDR3: TGTGCCAGCACCAACGAGAAGGGGTTAGACACTGAAGCTTTCTTT.

The chain is built from TRBV27 and TRBJ1-2; D may be TRBD1 (6 bases). V gave up 8 bases and J gave up 8 bases, with 18 bases separating them. Germline V gene data show CDR1 as MNHEY and CDR2 as SMNVEV (reference sequence). The CDR3 length is 13 residues. CDR3: CASGYHRVRGYTF. In DNA, the CDR3 is TGTGCCAGCGGTTACCACAGGGTCCGCGGCTACACCTTC.

This clone is a singleton in its sample. This chain joins TRBV7-2 and TRBJ1-2; perhaps TRBD1 as D (6 bases). The germline V gene has CDR1 SGHTA and CDR2 FQGNSA. CDR3 length: 13 amino acids. Between the trimmed V and J ends, which lost 5 bases and 4 bases, there was a span of 11 bases. CDR3 nucleotide sequence: TGTGCCAGCAGCCCCGGACAGTTCTATGGCTACACCTTC. This gives the protein CASSPGQFYGYTF.

The CDR3 is CASSLKCRDTRSQETQYF. The CDR3 bases are TGTGCCAGCAGTCTAAAATGCCGGGACACGAGATCCCAAGAGACCCAGTACTTC. The rearrangement links TRBV28 to TRBJ2-5; D might be TRBD1 (6 bases). Germline V gene lookup returns CDR1 MDHEN and CDR2 SYDVKM. V was shortened by 5 bases and J by 1 base, with 23 bases between the two germline ends. The CDR3 has 18 residues.

This clone has a single count. The CDR3 reads CASSWRTSGVVYGYTF. For the CDR3, the DNA is TGTGCCAGCAGCTGGCGGACATCGGGCGTGGTCTATGGCTACACCTTC. The chain joins TRBV5-4 to TRBJ1-2, with D tentatively TRBD1 (5 bases). V dropped 3 bases and J dropped 4 bases, with 19 bases sitting between them. Germline lookup yields CDR1 SGHNT and CDR2 YYREEE (reference sequence). This CDR3 is 16 amino acids long.

The chain carries TRBV5-4 and TRBJ2-1, with 9 bases identical to TRBD2. Trimming at V came to 4 bases and at J to 1 base, leaving 3 bases not matched to a gene. The CDR3 contains 15 residues. CDR1 SGHNT and CDR2 YYREEE come from the germline V gene (reference sequence). DNA of the CDR3: TGTGCCAGCAGCCCGACTAGCGGATCCTACAATGAGCAGTTCTTC. Translated, it gives CASSPTSGSYNEQFF.

This clone showed up just once. The chain employs TRBV6-5 and TRBJ2-4, with 9 nucleotides matching TRBD1. Germline CDR1 reads MNHEY; CDR2 reads SVGAGI. The length of the CDR3 is 15 residues. With V trimmed by 6 bases and J by 3 bases, 6 bases remained unmatched. Written as DNA, the CDR3 is TGTGCCAGCAGCCGGACAGGGGTAGGCAAAAACATTCAGTACTTC. Residues: CASSRTGVGKNIQYF.

The chain recombines TRBV2 with TRBJ1-1; unclear D gene. Germline V gene data show CDR1 as SNHLY and CDR2 as FYNNEI. V shed 5 bases and J shed 1 base, with 17 bases lying between them. The CDR3 runs to 16 residues. The DNA for the CDR3 is TGTGCCAGCAGTACGTTCTCCGGTCGCAAGAACACTGAAGCTTTCTTT. Translating it yields CASSTFSGRKNTEAFF. Filled out from reference TRBV2 and TRBJ1-1, the complete variable domain reads EPEVTQTPSHQVTQMGQEVILRCVPISNHLYFYWYRQILGQKVEFLVSFYNNEISEKSEIFDDQFSVERPDGSNFTLKIRSTKLEDSAMYFCASSTFSGRKNTEAFFGQGTRLTVV.

V is TRBV5-1 and J is TRBJ2-7; D perhaps matches TRBD2 (6 bases). Germline V gives CDR1 SGHRS, CDR2 YFSETQ. This CDR3 region has 15 residues. Trimming removed 0 bases from V and 5 bases from J, with 15 bases in between. As DNA, the CDR3 is TGCGCCAGCAGCTTGGGACGGGGGTCTATTAACGAGCAGTACTTC. The encoded protein is CASSLGRGSINEQYF.

The genes are TRBV4-2 and TRBJ1-4; no reliable D call. V was cut by 0 bases and J by 13 bases, with 9 bases left in between. The CDR3 consists of 12 residues. The germline V gene has CDR1 LGHNA and CDR2 YNFKEQ. In nucleotides, the CDR3 is TGTGCCAGCAGCCAAGATGAGTTTGGACTGTTTTTT. Translated, it gives CASSQDEFGLFF.

This chain uses TRBV5-6 with TRBJ2-7; 9 bases align to TRBD2. From germline, CDR1 is SGHDT and CDR2 YYEEEE. This CDR3 is 18 amino acids long. The V gene end was trimmed by 3 bases and the J gene end by 4 bases; junction bases not matched to a gene: 17. CDR3 protein: CASSYQHLQRGAAYEQYF. Here the CDR3 DNA reads TGTGCCAGCAGCTACCAACATCTGCAGCGGGGGGCAGCGTACGAGCAGTACTTC. Full variable domain (remainder filled in from reference TRBV5-6 and TRBJ2-7): DAGVTQSPTHLIKTRGQQVTLRCSPKSGHDTVSWYQQALGQGPQFIFQYYEEEERQRGNFPDRFSGHQFPNYSSELNVNALLLGDSALYLCASSYQHLQRGAAYEQYFGPGTRLTVT.

J is TRBJ2-3 and V is TRBV14; the match to TRBD2 covers 12 bases. Germline V gene lookup returns CDR1 SGHDN and CDR2 FVKESK. Trimming cost V 4 bases and J 7 bases; bases outside gene matches: 12. This CDR3 is 17 amino acids long. In DNA form, the CDR3 reads TGTGCCAGCAGCCGAACACCGGGACTAGCGGGTCCTCATACGCAGTATTTT. Protein product: CASSRTPGLAGPHTQYF.

The chain combines TRBV4-3 with TRBJ1-1, with D perhaps matching TRBD1 (6 bases). CDR1 LGHNA and CDR2 YSLEER come from the germline V gene. This CDR3 contains 16 residues. Between the trimmed V and J ends, which lost 2 bases and 4 bases, there was a span of 17 bases. The CDR3: CASSQRGFKGGTEAFF. Here the CDR3 DNA reads TGCGCCAGCAGCCAAAGGGGTTTTAAAGGGGGCACTGAAGCTTTCTTT.

The gene calls are TRBV10-1 and TRBJ2-7, with D perhaps matching TRBD1 (5 bases). The CDR3 spans 12 residues. V was clipped by 6 bases and J by 5 bases, with 11 bases between them. Germline CDR1 reads WNHNN; CDR2 reads SYGVQD (reference sequence). The CDR3 here is CASRDTLNEQYF. The CDR3 DNA reads as TGCGCCAGCAGGGACACCTTAAACGAGCAGTACTTC.

V is TRBV6-6 and J is TRBJ2-7; 7 positions match TRBD1. Germline V gene data show CDR1 as MNHNY and CDR2 as SVGAGI (reference sequence). V lost 0 bases and J lost 7; bases outside the gene matches: 9. This CDR3 has 15 amino acids. The CDR3 is CASSYSNITGEEQYF. DNA of the CDR3: TGTGCCAGCAGTTACTCAAATATTACAGGGGAGGAGCAGTACTTC.

The chain has TRBV6-6 and TRBJ1-1; 8 nucleotides line up with TRBD1. Germline lookup yields CDR1 MNHNY and CDR2 SVGAGI (reference sequence). The CDR3 has 15 residues. Trimming at V came to 7 bases and at J to 2 bases, leaving 9 bases not matched to a gene. Here the CDR3 reads CASTKPGQDNTEAFF. CDR3 in DNA: TGTGCCAGCACTAAACCGGGACAGGATAACACTGAAGCTTTCTTT.

The chain uses TRBV5-1 and TRBJ2-5, with 10 nucleotides matching TRBD2. V gave up 3 bases and J gave up 1 base; unmatched junction bases: 12. The germline CDR1 and CDR2 sequences are SGHRS and YFSETQ. This CDR3 comprises 18 residues. CDR3 sequence: CASSCKPSGGNPQETQYF. CDR3 in DNA: TGCGCCAGCAGCTGTAAGCCTAGCGGGGGTAACCCCCAAGAGACCCAGTACTTC.

V gene TRBV6-6 combines with J gene TRBJ2-1; D might be TRBD2 (6 bases). CDR1 is MNHNY and CDR2 is SVGAGI in the germline V gene (reference sequence). This CDR3 is built from 13 residues. The germline V and J ends were trimmed by 3 bases and 11 bases, with 14 bases remaining between them. The CDR3 loop is CASSYGLAKKQFF. CDR3 sequence (DNA): TGTGCCAGCAGTTATGGTCTAGCGAAGAAGCAGTTCTTC.

The chain joins TRBV4-1 to TRBJ2-1; 8 positions agree with TRBD2. The CDR3 extends over 16 amino acids. Germline lookup yields CDR1 MGHRA and CDR2 YSYEKL. V trimming: 1 base; J trimming: 4 bases; junction bases outside the gene matches: 6. The CDR3 bases are TGCGCCAGCAGCCAAGTGGCGGGGGGTATTTACAATGAGCAGTTCTTC. Its translation is CASSQVAGGIYNEQFF.